These 6 T cell receptor beta chains were all obtained from the same sample, sequenced in a study of molecular identifiers for immune sequencing clone quantification. TCRdb independently ran MiXCR on the PCR reads; one entry per CDR3 protein. Of roughly 320,000 distinct CDR3 sequences in the sample, under 25% were seen once. The sample was naive CD8+ T cells from blood, with Jurkat cell RNA spiked in. Described subset: FACS-sorted CD8+CD4-CCR7+CD45RA+ naive T cells. The receptors shown here come from a human donor in good health. Some libraries in this study had Jurkat cell RNA spiked in.

This clonotype has only a few counts. This chain links TRBV4-3 with TRBJ1-5; no clear D gene. CDR1 is LGHNA and CDR2 is YSLEER in the germline V gene. V lost 4 bases to trimming and J lost 6 bases, with 16 bases between them. This CDR3 has 15 residues. The CDR3: CASSRDAVNGQPQHF. As DNA, the CDR3 is TGCGCCAGCAGCCGAGATGCCGTCAATGGTCAGCCCCAGCATTTT.

This clonotype has a handful of counts. The chain combines TRBV20-1 with TRBJ2-1, with D hard to call. This CDR3 is 17 amino acids long. Trimming left V 0 bases short and J 9 bases short, with 24 bases between. Germline CDR1 reads DFQATT; CDR2 reads SNEGSKA (reference sequence). The CDR3 here is CSARDLGYQVLVGEQFF. CDR3 bases: TGCAGTGCTAGAGATCTCGGCTACCAAGTTCTCGTTGGTGAGCAGTTCTTC.

With respect to this clonotype: The junction departs from the called germline gene at one end, perhaps through a read error. The V and J genes are TRBV19 and TRBJ2-5; 10 bases fit TRBD2. The CDR3 runs to 15 residues. The V gene's germline CDR1 is LNHDA and CDR2 SQIVND (reference sequence). CDR3 in DNA: TGTGCCAGTAGTGGGAGCGGGAGGGACCAAGAGACCAAGTACTTC. Its protein is CASSGSGRDQETKYF.

The CDR3 reads CASSPTTGVPYEQYF. CDR3 nucleotide sequence: TGTGCCAGCAGTCCAACCACAGGTGTACCCTACGAGCAGTACTTC. V usage is TRBV27 and J usage is TRBJ2-7; a possible D gene is TRBD1 (5 bases). The germline CDR1 and CDR2 sequences are MNHEY and SMNVEV (reference sequence). This CDR3 has 15 amino acids. Trimming took 5 bases from V and 2 from J, leaving 16 bases between them.

Concerning this clonotype itself: A much larger clonotype is one base distant, so this may be a read error. The genes are TRBV7-9 and TRBJ1-2, with 7 positions matching TRBD1. The J segment lost 8 bases and the V segment lost 1 base, leaving 10 bases of the junction unmatched. CDR3 size: 15 residues. CDR1 is SEHNR and CDR2 is FQNEAQ in the germline V gene (reference sequence). The CDR3 loop is CASSLEDRSYFGYTF. CDR3 DNA sequence: TGTGCCAGCAGCTTAGAGGACAGGTCTTATTTCGGCTACACCTTC.

The chain has TRBV7-9 and TRBJ2-1, with 7 bases that match TRBD2. The V segment lost 2 bases and the J segment 9 bases; nucleotides outside the gene matches: 13. This CDR3 is built from 16 residues. CDR1 and CDR2 from the germline V gene are SEHNR and FQNEAQ (reference sequence). CDR3 bases: TGTGCCAGCAGCTTAATTCCGACGGGGGGAGTGGCTGAGCAGTTCTTC. It yields the protein CASSLIPTGGVAEQFF.